The T cell receptor beta chain described here comes from a study of shared clonotypes between healthy human individuals. Data came from immunoSEQ multiplex PCR; TCRdb stores just in-frame clones and leaves some out. The table lists about 1,900,000 clones, approximately 94% of them singletons. CD45RO negativity and positive selection for CCR7 defined naive CD8 cells, a population that excluded terminally differentiated effector memory CD45RA+ cells. The CDR3 spans 12 residues. The V gene lost 3 bases and the J gene lost 6 bases, with 7 bases spanning the gap. Germline assignment: CDR1 SGDLS and CDR2 YYNGEE.

Sequenced input: naive CD8+ T cells sorted from blood. The chain has TRBV9 and TRBJ2-1; D is uncertain. The sequence came from a young man in good health. CDR3 loop: CASSAPANEQFF. CDR3 coding DNA: TGTGCCAGCAGCGCCCCAGCCAATGAGCAGTTCTTC.